The 8 T cell receptor beta chains given below trace back to one sample, sequenced in a study of blood T cell repertoires in COVID-19. Data came from immunoSEQ multiplex PCR; TCRdb stores just in-frame clones and leaves some out. Here the sample spans 140,000 to 150,000 clones, under 85% being singletons. The sample consisted of peripheral blood. Receptor source: a man aged 45-65 years with active or convalescent COVID-19.

The chain employs TRBV6-5 and TRBJ1-2, with D maybe TRBD1 (5 bases). The ends were cut back, 7 bases at V and 5 bases at J, with 14 bases in the middle. CDR1 MNHEY and CDR2 SVGAGI come from the germline V gene. CDR3 length: 13 amino acids. The CDR3 DNA is TGTGCCAGCACCAGGGAGGGAAGGTATGGCTACACCTTC. Residues: CASTREGRYGYTF.

In DNA form, the CDR3 reads TGTGCCAGCAGCCCAAGAAGAGCGGGAGGTGATAATGAGCAGTTCTTC. Translating gives CASSPRRAGGDNEQFF. The chain links TRBV4-2 to TRBJ2-1; TRBD2 matches at 9 bases. CDR3 length: 16 amino acids. Germline CDR1 reads LGHNA; CDR2 reads YNFKEQ. Trimming removed 4 bases from V and 7 bases from J; junction bases left unmatched: 11.

The chain is built from TRBV5-1 and TRBJ2-2; 14 bases line up with TRBD2. The germline gives CDR1 SGHRS, CDR2 YFSETQ. This CDR3 contains 17 residues. The V and J ends lost 3 bases and 7 bases, in that order; junction bases with no gene match: 8. CDR3 in amino acids: CASSWTGTSGSDGELFF. The DNA for the CDR3 is TGCGCCAGCAGCTGGACCGGGACTAGCGGGAGTGACGGGGAGCTGTTTTTT.

The CDR3 sequence is CASSPQTSGSPDTQYF. CDR3 bases: TGTGCCAGCAGCCCCCAGACTAGCGGGAGCCCAGATACGCAGTATTTT. This chain uses TRBV7-6 with TRBJ2-3; 12 nucleotides agree with TRBD2. Germline V gene data show CDR1 as SGHVS and CDR2 as FNYEAQ. The CDR3 is 16 amino acids. The V gene end was trimmed by 5 bases and the J gene end by 4 bases; junction bases not matched to a gene: 7.

This clone was recorded only once. This chain links TRBV19 with TRBJ1-1; 9 nucleotides agree with TRBD1. Trimming cost V 2 bases and J 5 bases; bases outside gene matches: 9. Germline loops: CDR1 LNHDA, CDR2 SQIVND (reference sequence). There are 16 residues in the CDR3. Here the CDR3 DNA reads TGTGCCAGTAGTATACTCGGGACAGGGAGTGAAACTGAAGCTTTCTTT. It encodes CASSILGTGSETEAFF.

The rearrangement joins TRBV6-4 to TRBJ2-1, with 8 bases that match TRBD2. CDR1 MRHNA and CDR2 SNTAGT come from the germline V gene. J was trimmed by 10 bases and V by 4 bases; bases with no gene match: 6. This CDR3 comprises 13 residues. The CDR3 coding sequence is TGTGCCAGCAGTGTGGAAAGCGGGAGAGAGCAGTTCTTC. This sequence encodes CASSVESGREQFF.

J is TRBJ2-1 and V is TRBV28; 12 bases align to TRBD2. The CDR3 has 20 amino acids. The J segment lost 6 bases and the V segment lost 5 bases, leaving 20 bases of the junction unmatched. Germline CDR1 MDHEN, CDR2 SYDVKM. Here the CDR3 reads CASSPPERGLAGLVSNEQFF. Written as DNA, the CDR3 is TGTGCCAGCAGTCCCCCGGAAAGGGGACTAGCGGGTTTGGTATCCAATGAGCAGTTCTTC.

This chain joins TRBV4-1 and TRBJ2-1, with 10 bases fitting TRBD2. CDR1 is MGHRA and CDR2 is YSYEKL in the germline V gene. CDR3 length: 18 residues. V was pared by 2 bases and J by 0 bases, with 7 bases of the junction left unmatched. The CDR3 bases are TGCGCCAGCAGCCAATCCAGGACTAGCGGTTACTCCTACAATGAGCAGTTCTTC. Its protein product is CASSQSRTSGYSYNEQFF.